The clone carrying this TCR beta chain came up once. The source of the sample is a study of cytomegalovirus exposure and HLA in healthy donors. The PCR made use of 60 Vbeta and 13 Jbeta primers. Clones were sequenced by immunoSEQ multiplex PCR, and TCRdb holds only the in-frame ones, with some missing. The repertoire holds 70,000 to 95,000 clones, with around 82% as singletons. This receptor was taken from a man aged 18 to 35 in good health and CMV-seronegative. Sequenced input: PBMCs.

The CDR3 DNA follows: TGTGCCAGCAGCTCCACTGGAGGGATAGGCAATCAGCCCCAGCATTTT. This sequence encodes CASSSTGGIGNQPQHF. The chain uses TRBV5-5 and TRBJ1-5, with D hard to call. Germline V gene lookup returns CDR1 SGHKS and CDR2 YYEKEE (reference sequence). The germline V and J ends were trimmed by 3 bases and 2 bases, with 15 bases remaining between them. There are 16 residues in the CDR3.